The text below deals with one T cell receptor beta chain. This CDR3 contains 15 residues. V was pared by 0 bases and J by 11 bases, with 9 bases of the junction left unmatched. Per the germline V gene, CDR1 is LGHNA and CDR2 is YSLEER. These data originate in a study of blood T cell repertoires in COVID-19. TCRdb keeps only in-frame clones here, not all; method: immunoSEQ multiplex PCR. This table has 250,000 or so clones, about 87% appearing once. Sequenced sample: peripheral blood. The V gene is TRBV4-3, the J gene TRBJ2-5; TRBD2 matches at 10 bases. This TCR was sampled from a woman aged 30 to 39 with COVID-19, enrolled during active disease. CDR3 protein: CASSQETSGAGRQYF. The CDR3 bases are TGCGCCAGCAGCCAAGAAACTAGCGGGGCTGGTCGGCAGTACTTC.